This T cell receptor (beta chain) was identified in a study of cytomegalovirus exposure and HLA in healthy donors. Study findings and constraints: It was reportedly the case that the classifier diagnosed cytomegalovirus status with high specificity and sensitivity. The TCR clusters that emerged in the first cohort tended, a later analysis found, to co-occur in the 120 or so validation repertoires.

The CDR3 length is 11 residues. Germline lookup yields CDR1 DFQATT and CDR2 SNEGSKA (reference sequence). Trimming pared 6 bases from V and 6 bases from J, leaving 12 bases between. The data were produced by immunoSEQ multiplex PCR, yet TCRdb's version contains in-frame clones alone and is incomplete. The sample holds under 110,000 clones, less than 90% seen once. This clone was picked up a small number of times. The antigen is unknown. Separate from the roughly 670-subject first cohort, the approximately 120-subject validation cohort was the one that the donors belonged to. The sequenced sample was PBMCs. This sequence was found in a woman in her late teens or twenties in good health and CMV-seropositive. The chain recombines TRBV20-1 with TRBJ2-7, with D maybe TRBD1 (5 bases). The DNA for the CDR3 is TGCAGTGCCCCAGGGTCTCTCGAGCAGTACTTC. Translation: CSAPGSLEQYF.